This T cell receptor beta chain was retrieved from a study of OX40 agonist ivuxolimab in advanced cancers. The V gene's germline CDR1 is MNHEY and CDR2 SVGAGI. With 5 bases clipped from V and 4 bases from J, the junction kept 10 bases outside the gene matches. CDR3 length: 15 residues. This clone was found once. Its antigen remains unidentified. Whole-study findings and limits: Some patients who did not respond also had low normalized T-cell clonal expansion.

The data were produced by immunoSEQ multiplex PCR, yet TCRdb's version contains in-frame clones alone and is incomplete. The repertoire consists of more than 60,000 clones, with 86% occurring once and the leading ten covering approximately 0.93%. The sample consisted of CD4+ or CD8+ T cells sorted from blood, taken in a trial of the OX40 agonist ivuxolimab. The V call is TRBV6-5, the J call TRBJ1-1; 7 positions agree with TRBD1. This clonotype was obtained from an adult with an advanced solid tumor such as melanoma, head and neck, liver or kidney cancer. The CDR3 bases are TGTGCCAGCAGTGTAAACGACAGGGAGGCCACTGAAGCTTTCTTT. It translates to CASSVNDREATEAFF.